The 32 T cell receptor beta chains given below trace back to one sample, sequenced in a study of T cell clonotyping in hematopoietic cell transplantation. The table came from immunoSEQ multiplex PCR; TCRdb's copy has only in-frame clones and leaves some out. The top ten clones hold about 1.5% of a sample with about 70,000 clones, 90% to 95% of them seen once. Material: peripheral blood mononuclear cells. These receptors all come from a man aged 45-65 years in good health. Some clones in this sample may be carry-over from other donors' samples.

This clone appeared a single time. V gene TRBV29-1 combines with J gene TRBJ2-1, with D uncertain. Trimming took off 0 bases at V and 9 bases at J, with 9 bases between the two ends. The CDR3 has 12 amino acids. Germline CDR1 reads SQVTM; CDR2 reads ANQGSEA. The chain's CDR3 is CSVEERVGEQFF. The CDR3 DNA reads as TGCAGCGTTGAAGAAAGGGTTGGTGAGCAGTTCTTC.

The chain employs TRBV5-4 and TRBJ2-7; D possibly matches TRBD1 or TRBD2 (6 bases each). The germline V and J ends were trimmed by 4 bases and 3 bases, with 14 bases remaining between them. The CDR3 covers 14 residues. The germline V gene encodes CDR1 SGHNT and CDR2 YYREEE (reference sequence). The CDR3 coding sequence is TGTGCCAGCAGCGCGAGGGGGGCTCTCTACGAGCAGTACTTC. It is translated as CASSARGALYEQYF.

The genes are TRBV7-9 and TRBJ2-7; D is tentatively TRBD1 or TRBD2 (5 bases each). Germline-derived CDR1 and CDR2 are SEHNR and FQNEAQ (reference sequence). The CDR3 runs 15 residues. The germline V and J ends were trimmed by 1 base and 2 bases, with 12 bases remaining between them. The CDR3: CASSLVMGTTYEQYF. The CDR3 nucleotides read TGTGCCAGCAGCTTAGTTATGGGGACGACCTACGAGCAGTACTTC.

This chain joins TRBV4-1 and TRBJ2-1; D call uncertain. The CDR3 length is 16 residues. V was trimmed by 4 bases and J by 3 bases, leaving 16 bases between them. Germline V gene lookup returns CDR1 MGHRA and CDR2 YSYEKL. The CDR3 sequence is CASSPRAQIGYNEQFF. For the CDR3, the DNA is TGCGCCAGCAGCCCCCGGGCTCAGATCGGCTACAATGAGCAGTTCTTC.

The V and J genes are TRBV9 and TRBJ2-1, with D possibly being TRBD2 (5 bases). The CDR3 is 16 residues long. Trimming removed 4 bases from V and 6 bases from J, with 20 bases in between. Germline CDR1 and CDR2: SGDLS and YYNGEE. The CDR3 spells CASSTSSYPGGNEQFF. As DNA, the CDR3 is TGTGCCAGCAGCACATCCTCCTACCCCGGAGGCAATGAGCAGTTCTTC.

The V call is TRBV6-1, the J call TRBJ1-3; 7 bases line up with TRBD1. The CDR3 runs to 16 residues. V lost 0 bases, J lost 3 bases, and 5 bases stayed unmatched. CDR1 and CDR2 from the germline V gene are MNHNS and SASEGT. CDR3: CASSEAEGTVGNTIYF. The CDR3 nucleotides read TGTGCCAGCAGTGAAGCCGAGGGGACAGTTGGAAACACCATATATTTT.

V usage is TRBV5-6 and J usage is TRBJ2-7; D not resolved. The V end was cut by 1 base, the J end by 5 bases, with 4 bases between. The CDR3 is 11 amino acids. CDR1 SGHDT and CDR2 YYEEEE come from the germline V gene. In DNA, the CDR3 is TGTGCCAGCAGCTTGAATCACGAGCAGTACTTC. Translation gives CASSLNHEQYF.

V usage is TRBV2 and J usage is TRBJ1-4; maybe TRBD1 (5 bases). The germline V gene has CDR1 SNHLY and CDR2 FYNNEI. V shed 6 bases and J shed 5 bases, with 10 bases lying between them. This CDR3 has 13 residues. CDR3 region: CASRTGTNEKLFF. The CDR3 coding sequence is TGTGCCAGCAGGACCGGGACCAATGAAAAACTGTTTTTT.

The chain uses TRBV30 and TRBJ2-7; 10 bases match TRBD2. Germline V CDR1 and CDR2: GTSNPN, SVGIG (reference sequence). The CDR3 contains 13 residues. Trimming removed 7 bases from V and 3 bases from J; junction bases left unmatched: 6. The CDR3 sequence: CAYEREGLYEQYF. CDR3 DNA: TGTGCCTATGAGCGGGAGGGCCTCTACGAGCAGTACTTC. Combining the CDR3 with reference TRBV30 and TRBJ2-7 gives the whole variable domain SQTIHQWPATLVQPVGSPLSLECTVEGTSNPNLYWYRQAAGRGLQLLFYSVGIGQISSEVPQNLSASRPQDRQFILSSKKLLLSDSGFYLCAYEREGLYEQYFGPGTRLTVT.

The J gene is TRBJ1-5, the V gene TRBV19, with unresolved D. Germline V gene data show CDR1 as LNHDA and CDR2 as SQIVND (reference sequence). The CDR3 sequence is 15 residues long. V shed 7 bases and J shed 1 base, with 14 bases lying between them. The DNA of the CDR3 is TGTGCCAGTAAGAGTAGGGCTGGAAGCAATCAGCCCCAGCATTTT. Amino acid sequence: CASKSRAGSNQPQHF.

The chain employs TRBV19 and TRBJ2-5; possible D gene TRBD2, 5 bases. With 7 bases removed from V and 5 bases from J, the gap between germline ends came to 17 bases. Germline V CDR1 and CDR2: LNHDA, SQIVND (reference sequence). The CDR3 spans 14 residues. CDR3 nucleotide sequence: TGTGCCAGTAATGAGGGAGTAGACTGGGAGACCCAGTACTTC. The encoded protein is CASNEGVDWETQYF.

The chain is built from TRBV25-1 and TRBJ1-1, with a weak D call TRBD1 (6 bases). This CDR3 is built from 18 residues. Germline CDR1 reads MGHDK; CDR2 reads SYGVNS. Trimming took off 3 bases at V and 1 base at J, with 21 bases between the two ends. The CDR3 is CASSDPRVEGVANTEAFF. DNA for the CDR3: TGTGCCAGCAGTGATCCCAGGGTAGAGGGGGTAGCGAACACTGAAGCTTTCTTT.

The chain is built from TRBV5-4 and TRBJ2-5; D is uncertain. The CDR3 has 14 residues. Germline CDR1 and CDR2: SGHNT and YYREEE (reference sequence). V was cut by 3 bases and J by 5 bases, with 14 bases left in between. In DNA, the CDR3 is TGTGCCAGCAGCTCCCACGGTCAGGAGGAGACCCAGTACTTC. It translates to CASSSHGQEETQYF.

This chain joins TRBV4-1 and TRBJ1-5, with D unresolved. The CDR3 consists of 15 residues. Per germline, CDR1 MGHRA and CDR2 YSYEKL. The ends were cut back, 3 bases at V and 2 bases at J, with 11 bases in the middle. The CDR3 region is CASSHGGVGNQPQHF. In nucleotides, the CDR3 is TGCGCCAGCAGCCACGGAGGAGTTGGCAATCAGCCCCAGCATTTT.

V usage is TRBV4-2 and J usage is TRBJ2-2; D ambiguous. The CDR3 length is 14 residues. The V and J ends lost 0 bases and 4 bases respectively, with 6 bases between them. Germline CDR1 and CDR2: LGHNA and YNFKEQ. The DNA for the CDR3 is TGTGCCAGCAGCCAAGATTTGGCCACCGGGGAGCTGTTTTTT. Translation gives CASSQDLATGELFF.

This clone was seen only once. The chain joins TRBV11-2 to TRBJ2-5; TRBD1 is a possible D gene (6 bases). The CDR3 is 13 amino acids. V was cut by 6 bases and J by 7 bases, with 15 bases left in between. Germline CDR1 reads SGHAT; CDR2 reads FQNNGV. CDR3 nucleotides: TGTGCCAGCAGTTTGCAGGGGTTCGGGACCCAGTACTTC. Its translation: CASSLQGFGTQYF.

This chain links TRBV2 with TRBJ2-5; 9 bases agree with TRBD1. This CDR3 spans 16 amino acids. Per germline, CDR1 SNHLY and CDR2 FYNNEI. Germline trimming cut 5 bases from V and 3 bases from J; bases unmatched to any gene: 10. CDR3 protein: CASSPPGRDREETQYF. The DNA for the CDR3 is TGTGCCAGCAGTCCACCAGGAAGGGACAGGGAAGAGACCCAGTACTTC.

CDR3 loop: CASSPPGDEQYF. The CDR3 bases are TGTGCCAGCAGTCCCCCCGGGGACGAGCAGTACTTC. This sequence joins TRBV28 and TRBJ2-7; weak D call: TRBD2 (5 bases). Per the germline V gene, CDR1 is MDHEN and CDR2 is SYDVKM. Trimming took 5 bases from V and 5 from J, leaving 10 bases between them. The CDR3 is 12 residues long.

The V gene is TRBV27, the J gene TRBJ2-4; 9 bases are a match to TRBD2. In germline, CDR1 is MNHEY, CDR2 SMNVEV (reference sequence). This CDR3 region has 18 residues. V trimming: 2 bases; J trimming: 0 bases; junction bases outside the gene matches: 8. This CDR3 is CASSLGREGALAKNIQYF. CDR3 coding DNA: TGTGCCAGCAGTTTAGGGCGGGAGGGGGCTTTAGCCAAAAACATTCAGTACTTC.

The chain is built from TRBV7-2 and TRBJ2-1, with D tentatively TRBD1 (5 bases). The V gene lost 5 bases and the J gene lost 7 bases, with 12 bases spanning the gap. Germline assignment: CDR1 SGHTA and CDR2 FQGNSA. The CDR3 sequence is 13 residues long. The CDR3 loop is CASSQGNANEQFF. CDR3 coding DNA: TGTGCCAGCAGCCAGGGCAACGCGAATGAGCAGTTCTTC.

This clone was seen only once. The chain combines TRBV28 with TRBJ2-5, with D hard to call. The V end lost 7 bases, the J end lost 5 bases, and 14 bases lay between the germline ends. This CDR3 spans 13 amino acids. CDR1 is MDHEN and CDR2 is SYDVKM in the germline V gene. The DNA of the CDR3 is TGTGCCAGCAACGAACAATTGTTGGAGACCCAGTACTTC. Residues: CASNEQLLETQYF.

The chain couples TRBV19 to TRBJ2-7, with 8 bases matching TRBD1. The CDR3 has 14 amino acids. V was clipped by 6 bases and J by 1 base; unmatched bases: 5. Germline CDR1 and CDR2: LNHDA and SQIVND (reference sequence). CDR3 loop: CASSLTGVSYEQYF. For the CDR3, the DNA is TGTGCCAGTAGCTTGACAGGGGTTTCCTACGAGCAGTACTTC.

This chain joins TRBV6-4 and TRBJ1-6; weak D call: TRBD1 (5 bases). Germline CDR1 MRHNA, CDR2 SNTAGT. Between the trimmed V and J ends, which lost 0 bases and 10 bases, there was a span of 13 bases. The CDR3 contains 15 residues. In DNA, the CDR3 is TGTGCCAGCAGTGACTCGGGGCAGAGTGACTCACCCCTCCACTTT. Residues: CASSDSGQSDSPLHF.

The chain uses TRBV7-2 and TRBJ2-7, with D possibly matching TRBD2 (6 bases). CDR1 is SGHTA, CDR2 FQGNSA, per germline. V lost 0 bases and J lost 6, with 15 bases in between. The CDR3 covers 15 residues. The CDR3: CASSLAGGPSREQYF. The CDR3 DNA sequence: TGTGCCAGCAGCTTAGCGGGGGGACCCTCGCGCGAGCAGTACTTC.

Here the CDR3 reads CASSFRRLAGTYEQYF. The CDR3 DNA reads TGTGCCAGCAGTTTCCGTCGCTTAGCGGGGACCTACGAGCAGTACTTC. This chain joins TRBV6-5 and TRBJ2-7; the match to TRBD2 covers 8 bases. From germline, CDR1 is MNHEY and CDR2 SVGAGI. Trimming at V came to 4 bases and at J to 2 bases, leaving 10 bases not matched to a gene. The CDR3 has 16 amino acids.

The count of this clone is one. V gene TRBV7-2 combines with J gene TRBJ1-3; D not certain. The germline CDR1 and CDR2 sequences are SGHTA and FQGNSA. V lost 5 bases, J lost 0 bases, and 11 bases lay in between. The CDR3 has 15 residues. The CDR3, as DNA: TGTGCCAGCAGCCAGGAGGGTTTCTCTGGAAACACCATATATTTT. Its translation: CASSQEGFSGNTIYF.

The chain combines TRBV19 with TRBJ2-6; D not resolved. The CDR3 runs 15 residues. Trimming stripped 5 bases from V and 4 bases from J, with 12 bases between. Germline V gene data show CDR1 as LNHDA and CDR2 as SQIVND (reference sequence). The CDR3 sequence is CASSLPSSGANVLTF. The CDR3 DNA follows: TGTGCCAGTAGTCTACCCAGCTCCGGGGCCAACGTCCTGACTTTC.

This rearrangement joins TRBV7-6 to TRBJ1-2; TRBD1 matches 9 bases. Germline CDR1 SGHVS, CDR2 FNYEAQ. V shed 5 bases, J shed 7 bases, and the junction held 8 bases outside the gene matches. This CDR3 comprises 14 residues. The CDR3 here is CASSPGTGSFGYTF. CDR3 nucleotide sequence: TGTGCCAGCAGCCCCGGGACAGGGTCCTTTGGCTACACCTTC. Full variable domain (missing parts from reference TRBV7-6 and TRBJ1-2): GAGVSQSPRYKVTKRGQDVALRCDPISGHVSLYWYRQALGQGPEFLTYFNYEAQQDKSGLPNDRFSAERPEGSISTLTIQRTEQRDSAMYRCASSPGTGSFGYTFGSGTRLTVV.

This clone is a singleton in its sample. The chain recombines TRBV7-3 with TRBJ1-1; TRBD1 is a possible D gene (6 bases). CDR1 SGHTA and CDR2 FQGTGA come from the germline V gene. With 0 bases removed from V and 8 bases from J, the gap between germline ends came to 7 bases. The CDR3 length is 12 residues. CDR3 region: CASSLTGGEAFF. CDR3 in DNA: TGTGCCAGCAGCTTAACTGGGGGCGAAGCTTTCTTT.

This chain links TRBV7-6 with TRBJ2-1, with 9 positions matching TRBD2. The V segment lost 5 bases and the J segment 10 bases; nucleotides outside the gene matches: 9. In germline, CDR1 is SGHVS, CDR2 FNYEAQ. This CDR3 is 14 amino acids long. The CDR3 sequence is CASSPRGLASEQFF. The CDR3 coding sequence is TGTGCCAGCAGCCCGAGGGGACTAGCATCCGAGCAGTTCTTC.

The chain links TRBV29-1 to TRBJ1-5, with D maybe TRBD1 (5 bases). Germline CDR1 SQVTM, CDR2 ANQGSEA. This CDR3 contains 14 residues. V shed 6 bases and J shed 2 bases, with 14 bases lying between them. CDR3 protein: CSVLLGGGNQPQHF. CDR3 sequence (DNA): TGCAGCGTCCTTTTGGGGGGTGGCAATCAGCCCCAGCATTTT.

The V and J genes are TRBV2 and TRBJ2-5; possible D gene TRBD1, 6 bases. CDR3 length: 15 residues. The germline CDR1 and CDR2 sequences are SNHLY and FYNNEI. V was pared by 1 base and J by 4 bases, with 13 bases between. In DNA, the CDR3 is TGTGCCAGCAGTGAAGGGGGACAAGCTGGAGAGACCCAGTACTTC. Amino acids: CASSEGGQAGETQYF.